This TCR beta chain was sequenced during a study of control samples from healthy donors and cancer patients (TCRdb year 2020). With respect to this clone: No cognate antigen has been identified for it. No per-base quality is available; no much larger clone lies one base away.

CDR1 and CDR2 are read off the germline V gene (reference sequence) as LGHDT and YNNKEL. The junction carries 11 bases between V and J, which are trimmed by 4 bases and 7 bases respectively. Its CDR3 holds 14 amino acids, cysteine through phenylalanine. Just CDR3 DNA is preserved here, 42 bases in frame from base 1. Receptor libraries were prepared by the immunoSEQ multiplex PCR assay. TCRdb's version of the immuneACCESS table is confined to in-frame rearrangements and falls short of the full clone set. An unresolved V gene accounts for under half of the shortfall where checked; the remainder is of unknown origin. The sample data list about 190,000 clones, and about 90% of these were observed just once. 1.5% to 2% of the sample is in the top ten clones.

The receptor chain draws on TRBV3-1 (or the pseudogene TRBV3-2) and TRBJ1-6; TRBD1 is perhaps the D gene, given 5 matching bases. Sequenced: blood. This TCR was sampled from a man under 40 in good health. The nucleotide sequence reads TGTGCCAGCAGCCCCCGGGGCACCAATTCACCCCTCCACTTT. The resulting protein is CASSPRGTNSPLHF.